This is a list of T cell receptor beta chains from one sample in a study of CD8 T cells in Susac syndrome. TCRdb ran MiXCR on the immunoSEQ multiplex PCR reads and lists one entry per CDR3 protein. The sample holds 240,000 or so distinct CDR3 sequences, 90% to 97% seen once. The specimen sequenced was CD4+ T cells from PBMCs. The receptors here all came from a human donor with Susac syndrome. Each CDR3 is given with its conserved first and last residue. Each record gives: D gene, J gene, V gene, CDR3 length, CDR3 protein. The D gene is left open where the match is weak.

NA | TRBJ1-2 | TRBV30 | 12 | CAWRNTNYGYTF
TRBD2 | TRBJ2-7 | TRBV12-3/TRBV12-4 | 14 | CASSLRGASGNEYF
NA | TRBJ2-3 | TRBV29-1 | 14 | CSVNRVSSTDTQYF
NA | TRBJ1-2 | TRBV20-1 | 15 | CSASSWRGAVYGYTF
TRBD2 | TRBJ2-4 | TRBV15 | 14 | CATSARDYKNIQYF
NA | TRBJ1-4 | TRBV29-1 | 10 | CSVLDEKLFF
TRBD1 | TRBJ2-6 | TRBV28 | 16 | CASTKDRLTGANVLTF
NA | TRBJ2-5 | TRBV15 | 13 | CATSPGVDETQYF
TRBD1 | TRBJ1-5 | TRBV12-3/TRBV12-4 | 15 | CASSFNPGQNQPQHF
TRBD1 | TRBJ1-5 | TRBV29-1 | 13 | CSVRDRGNQPQHF
TRBD1 | TRBJ2-5 | TRBV28 | 13 | CASRGGWEETQYF
TRBD2 | TRBJ2-1 | TRBV9 | 19 | CASSPERRTSGRDYNEQFF
NA | TRBJ2-1 | TRBV6-5 | 13 | CASSYPGTGEQFF
TRBD2 | TRBJ2-5 | TRBV20-1 | 16 | CSAPTPGGSSMETQYF
TRBD1 | TRBJ1-1 | TRBV19 | 16 | CASSIIPGQGETEAFF
NA | TRBJ1-1 | TRBV27 | 15 | CASSRGPVSSTEAFF
NA | TRBJ2-3 | TRBV18 | 15 | CASSPPGPREDTQYF
TRBD2 | TRBJ2-7 | TRBV4-2 | 16 | CASSQGSSGFTYEQYF
NA | TRBJ1-2 | TRBV29-1 | 14 | CSVVRSRPNYGYTF
TRBD1 | TRBJ1-5 | TRBV4-2 | 15 | CASSQDHGQGRPQHF
NA | TRBJ2-4 | TRBV5-1 | 11 | CASREGDIQYF
TRBD2 | TRBJ2-5 | TRBV18 | 14 | CASSPPGLAGAVDF
NA | TRBJ2-4 | TRBV11-3 | 12 | CASSLDGQTQYF
NA | TRBJ2-2 | TRBV11-3 | 16 | CASSFGGSASTGELFF
NA | TRBJ1-1 | TRBV6-2/TRBV6-3 | 12 | CASSQAYTEAFF
TRBD2 | TRBJ2-6 | TRBV27 | 15 | CASSLRGAGANVLTF
NA | TRBJ1-2 | TRBV19 | 13 | CASSIQGEYGYTF
NA | TRBJ2-3 | TRBV18 | 17 | CASSPDSHREHPDTQYF
NA | TRBJ1-5 | TRBV7-9 | 17 | CASSLGARQADNQPQHF